This is a list of T cell receptor beta chains from one sample in a study of blood T cell repertoires in COVID-19. TCRdb's copy holds only in-frame clones and misses some; the assay was immunoSEQ multiplex PCR. Here the sample spans some 120,000 clones, roughly 80% being singletons. Sequencing used peripheral blood. The receptor source for this set is a woman younger than 45 who had recovered from COVID-19. Both conserved end residues are part of each CDR3. Fields, in order: J gene, clone size, D gene, CDR3 length, V gene, CDR3 DNA, CDR3 protein. A D gene is named only where the DNA matches it firmly. Not every row has a clone size; where given, it reads once, few, many or a size class.

J: TRBJ2-1
size: .
D: .
length: 15
V: TRBV27
DNA: TGTGCCAGCAGGGCCTCAGGGTCAGGTTCCGATGAGCAGTTCTTC
CDR3: CASRASGSGSDEQFF

J: TRBJ1-2
size: .
D: TRBD1
length: 15
V: TRBV25-1
DNA: TGTGCCAGCAGTGAACCGGGACAGGGGCCCTATGGCTACACCTTC
CDR3: CASSEPGQGPYGYTF

J: TRBJ2-6
size: .
D: .
length: 19
V: TRBV5-4
DNA: TGTGCCAGCAGCTTTGGTCAGGCCGTCATCGATTCTGGGGCCAACGTCCTGACTTTC
CDR3: CASSFGQAVIDSGANVLTF

J: TRBJ2-3
size: few
D: TRBD1
length: 19
V: TRBV12-5
DNA: TGTGCTAGTGGTAGGGACAGGGGGCAGGGACGTACTAGCACAGATACGCAGTATTTT
CDR3: CASGRDRGQGRTSTDTQYF

J: TRBJ2-2
size: .
D: TRBD1
length: 16
V: TRBV19
DNA: TGTGCCAGTAGTATAGGGGGACAGGAGTACACCGGGGAGCTGTTTTTT
CDR3: CASSIGGQEYTGELFF

J: TRBJ1-3
size: .
D: .
length: 16
V: TRBV5-1
DNA: TGCGCCAGCAGATCGGGACTCCAGGCCACTGGAAACACCATATATTTT
CDR3: CASRSGLQATGNTIYF

J: TRBJ1-1
size: .
D: TRBD1
length: 14
V: TRBV7-6
DNA: TGTGCCAGCAGCGCGTACAGGGGCAACACTGAAGCTTTCTTT
CDR3: CASSAYRGNTEAFF

J: TRBJ1-5
size: .
D: .
length: 11
V: TRBV6-5
DNA: TGTGCCAGCAGTCAATATCAGCCCCAGCATTTT
CDR3: CASSQYQPQHF

J: TRBJ2-3
size: .
D: .
length: 12
V: TRBV7-9
DNA: TGTGCCAGCAGCCCGAGGGAGAATACGCAGTATTTT
CDR3: CASSPRENTQYF

J: TRBJ2-3
size: .
D: TRBD2
length: 15
V: TRBV5-1
DNA: TGCGCCAGCAGCGCGTTTACTAGCGGCACAGATACGCAGTATTTT
CDR3: CASSAFTSGTDTQYF

J: TRBJ1-3
size: .
D: .
length: 16
V: TRBV6-6
DNA: TGTGCCAGCACCCAAAGGACAGTCCCCTCTGGAAACACCATATATTTT
CDR3: CASTQRTVPSGNTIYF

J: TRBJ1-5
size: .
D: TRBD1
length: 14
V: TRBV2
DNA: TGTGCCATGGGGGCAGGGGGTGCGGGACAGCCCCAGCATTTT
CDR3: CAMGAGGAGQPQHF

J: TRBJ1-6
size: .
D: TRBD1
length: 14
V: TRBV9
DNA: TGTGCCAGCAGCGTTGGACAGGGAAATTCACCCCTCCACTTT
CDR3: CASSVGQGNSPLHF

J: TRBJ1-3
size: .
D: .
length: 14
V: TRBV5-1
DNA: TGCGCCAGCGGACGGTCGGGGTCCGGAAACACCATATATTTT
CDR3: CASGRSGSGNTIYF

J: TRBJ2-2
size: .
D: .
length: 14
V: TRBV4-1
DNA: TGCGCCAGCAGCCAAGATTCGGTGGCCGGGGAGCTGTTTTTT
CDR3: CASSQDSVAGELFF

J: TRBJ2-5
size: .
D: .
length: 13
V: TRBV5-1
DNA: TGCGCCAGCAGCACAGGGTCTCTAGAGACCCAGTACTTC
CDR3: CASSTGSLETQYF

J: TRBJ1-2
size: .
D: .
length: 13
V: TRBV30
DNA: TGTGCCTGGGTACAAGATGTCAACTATGGCTACACCTTC
CDR3: CAWVQDVNYGYTF

J: TRBJ1-1
size: few
D: .
length: 15
V: TRBV14
DNA: TGTGCCAGCAGCCAAGATTCCGGGGGTTTTCCTGAAGCTTTCTTT
CDR3: CASSQDSGGFPEAFF

J: TRBJ1-6
size: once
D: .
length: 16
V: TRBV5-6
DNA: TGTGCCAGCAGTTTCGGAACAGGGAAGGCTAATTCACCCCTCCACTTT
CDR3: CASSFGTGKANSPLHF

J: TRBJ1-2
size: once
D: .
length: 13
V: TRBV3-1/TRBV3-2
DNA: TGTGCCAGCAGACTGGGTTTAGGGGATGGCTACACCTTC
CDR3: CASRLGLGDGYTF

J: TRBJ2-3
size: .
D: .
length: 16
V: TRBV5-8
DNA: TGTGCCAGCAGCTTGGGGTGGACTTCCGTCACAGATACGCAGTATTTT
CDR3: CASSLGWTSVTDTQYF

J: TRBJ2-1
size: once
D: .
length: 14
V: TRBV6-1
DNA: TGTGCCAGCAGTGACAGGGGCGCCTACAATGAGCAGTTCTTC
CDR3: CASSDRGAYNEQFF

J: TRBJ1-6
size: .
D: TRBD1
length: 17
V: TRBV3-1/TRBV3-2
DNA: TGTGCCAGCAGCCTGAGGACAGGGGGCTCCGGTAATTCACCCCTCCACTTT
CDR3: CASSLRTGGSGNSPLHF

J: TRBJ1-3
size: once
D: .
length: 11
V: TRBV3-1/TRBV3-2
DNA: TGTGCCAGCAGCTCGGAGAACACCATATATTTT
CDR3: CASSSENTIYF

J: TRBJ2-7
size: .
D: .
length: 15
V: TRBV7-3
DNA: TGTGCCAGCAGCTTAAGGACGGGAGTCCCCTACGAGCAGTACTTC
CDR3: CASSLRTGVPYEQYF

J: TRBJ1-1
size: .
D: .
length: 15
V: TRBV18
DNA: TGTGCCAGCTCCCAAACCCGACAGCTGAACACTGAAGCTTTCTTT
CDR3: CASSQTRQLNTEAFF

J: TRBJ2-7
size: few
D: .
length: 13
V: TRBV5-6
DNA: TGTGCCAGCAGCTTGACAGGTCCCTACGAGCAGTACTTC
CDR3: CASSLTGPYEQYF

J: TRBJ2-7
size: .
D: .
length: 14
V: TRBV2
DNA: TGTGCCAGCAGTGAACAGGGTCAATCCTACGAGCAGTACTTC
CDR3: CASSEQGQSYEQYF

J: TRBJ1-1
size: .
D: .
length: 14
V: TRBV29-1
DNA: TGCAGCGTTGAAGCCCAAGACACGGCCACTGAAGCTTTCTTT
CDR3: CSVEAQDTATEAFF

J: TRBJ2-5
size: .
D: TRBD1
length: 16
V: TRBV12-5
DNA: TGTGCTAGTGGGCCCTTGGGGACAGGCGGGGAGCGTGACCAGTACTTC
CDR3: CASGPLGTGGERDQYF

J: TRBJ1-1
size: .
D: .
length: 11
V: TRBV3-1/TRBV3-2
DNA: TGTGCCAGCAAAAGCGAGTCATCGGCTTTCTTT
CDR3: CASKSESSAFF

J: TRBJ2-5
size: .
D: .
length: 16
V: TRBV7-9
DNA: TGTGCCAGCAGCTTAGGAGGTTCGACGTACCAAGAGACCCAGTACTTC
CDR3: CASSLGGSTYQETQYF

J: TRBJ1-2
size: .
D: TRBD1
length: 14
V: TRBV15
DNA: TGTGCCACCAGCATGGACAGGCGGAACTATGGCTACACCTTC
CDR3: CATSMDRRNYGYTF

J: TRBJ2-7
size: .
D: TRBD1
length: 15
V: TRBV5-1
DNA: TGCGCCAGCAGCTTGCCTTCAGACAGGGGAAACGAGCAGTACTTC
CDR3: CASSLPSDRGNEQYF

J: TRBJ2-5
size: .
D: .
length: 15
V: TRBV27
DNA: TGTGCCAGCAGTCCAGTCCAGGGGAACCAAGAGACCCAGTACTTC
CDR3: CASSPVQGNQETQYF

J: TRBJ2-7
size: .
D: .
length: 15
V: TRBV6-6
DNA: TGTGCCAGCAGTTACCGAGGGCAGTCAGCCTACGAGCAGTACTTC
CDR3: CASSYRGQSAYEQYF

J: TRBJ2-2
size: .
D: TRBD1
length: 13
V: TRBV29-1
DNA: TGCAGCGCCCCGGGACAGGGAACCGGGGAGCTGTTTTTT
CDR3: CSAPGQGTGELFF

J: TRBJ1-2
size: .
D: .
length: 16
V: TRBV21-1
DNA: TGTGCCAGCAGCCTCCCCCTTGTGGTGGTCTGGGAGGGCTACACCTTC
CDR3: CASSLPLVVVWEGYTF

J: TRBJ2-1
size: .
D: .
length: 14
V: TRBV5-4
DNA: TGTGCCAGCAGCTTGGCGAGAACTCCCCATGAGCAGTTCTTC
CDR3: CASSLARTPHEQFF

J: TRBJ1-1
size: .
D: .
length: 12
V: TRBV15
DNA: TGTGCCACCAGCAGAAGACAGAATGAAGCTTTCTTT
CDR3: CATSRRQNEAFF

J: TRBJ2-7
size: .
D: .
length: 15
V: TRBV7-8
DNA: TGTGCCAGCAGCTTAGCGGCAGGGGCCGTCGACGAGCAGTACTTC
CDR3: CASSLAAGAVDEQYF

J: TRBJ1-4
size: once
D: .
length: 14
V: TRBV30
DNA: TGTGCCTGGAGTGTAGCAGGGTCGGGTGAAAAACTGTTTTTT
CDR3: CAWSVAGSGEKLFF

J: TRBJ2-4
size: .
D: TRBD1
length: 15
V: TRBV29-1
DNA: TGCAGCTTCGGGACAGGGCGGGATGCCAAAAACATTCAGTACTTC
CDR3: CSFGTGRDAKNIQYF

J: TRBJ1-4
size: .
D: .
length: 16
V: TRBV28
DNA: TGTGCCAGCAATTCGGGGGAAGGGCTGTGGGATGAAAAACTGTTTTTT
CDR3: CASNSGEGLWDEKLFF

J: TRBJ2-7
size: .
D: TRBD2
length: 16
V: TRBV9
DNA: TGTGCCAGCAGCGTAACTGCCGGGACTAGTTCCTACGAGCAGTACTTC
CDR3: CASSVTAGTSSYEQYF